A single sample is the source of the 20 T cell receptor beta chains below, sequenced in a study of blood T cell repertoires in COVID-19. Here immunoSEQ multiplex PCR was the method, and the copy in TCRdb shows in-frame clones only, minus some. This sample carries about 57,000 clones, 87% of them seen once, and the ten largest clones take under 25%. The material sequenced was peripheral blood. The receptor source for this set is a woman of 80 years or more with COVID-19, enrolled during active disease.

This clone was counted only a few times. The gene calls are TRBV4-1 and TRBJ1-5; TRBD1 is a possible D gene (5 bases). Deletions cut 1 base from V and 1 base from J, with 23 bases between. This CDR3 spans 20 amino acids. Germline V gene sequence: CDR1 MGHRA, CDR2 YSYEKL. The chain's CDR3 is CASSQVSADLGGVSNQPQHF. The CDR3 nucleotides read TGCGCCAGCAGCCAAGTCTCTGCAGACCTGGGGGGTGTAAGCAATCAGCCCCAGCATTTT.

In nucleotides, the CDR3 is TGTGCCAGCAGACTGACCGGGACAGGGAATTCACCCCTCCACTTT. It encodes CASRLTGTGNSPLHF. The chain employs TRBV3-1 (or the pseudogene TRBV3-2) and TRBJ1-6; TRBD1 matches 9 bases. The germline gives CDR1 LGHDT, CDR2 YNNKEL (reference sequence). The CDR3 has 15 amino acids. Unmatched junction bases numbered 7, after V lost 6 bases and J lost 7 bases.

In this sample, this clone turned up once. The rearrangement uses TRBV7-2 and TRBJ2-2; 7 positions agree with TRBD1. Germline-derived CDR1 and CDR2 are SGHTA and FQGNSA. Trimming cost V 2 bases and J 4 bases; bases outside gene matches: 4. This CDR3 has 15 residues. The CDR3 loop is CASSLLTGPTGELFF. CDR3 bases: TGTGCCAGCAGCTTACTGACAGGGCCCACCGGGGAGCTGTTTTTT.

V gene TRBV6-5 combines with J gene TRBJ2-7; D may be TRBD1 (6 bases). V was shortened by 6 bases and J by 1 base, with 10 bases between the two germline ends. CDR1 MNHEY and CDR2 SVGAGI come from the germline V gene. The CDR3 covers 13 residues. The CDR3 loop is CASRLTGSYEQYF. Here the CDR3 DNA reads TGTGCCAGCAGGCTTACAGGGTCCTACGAGCAGTACTTC.

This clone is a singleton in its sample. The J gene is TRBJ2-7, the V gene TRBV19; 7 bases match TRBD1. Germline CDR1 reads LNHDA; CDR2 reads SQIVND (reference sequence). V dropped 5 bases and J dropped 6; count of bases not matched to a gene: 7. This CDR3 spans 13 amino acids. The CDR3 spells CASSPDRVSEQYF. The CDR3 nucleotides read TGTGCCAGTAGTCCAGACAGGGTTTCCGAGCAGTACTTC.

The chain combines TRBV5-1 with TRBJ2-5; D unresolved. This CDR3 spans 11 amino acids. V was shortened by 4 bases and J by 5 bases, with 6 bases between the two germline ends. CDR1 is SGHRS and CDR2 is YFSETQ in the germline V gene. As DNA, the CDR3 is TGCGCCAGCAGCGAGAGGGAGACCCAGTACTTC. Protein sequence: CASSERETQYF.

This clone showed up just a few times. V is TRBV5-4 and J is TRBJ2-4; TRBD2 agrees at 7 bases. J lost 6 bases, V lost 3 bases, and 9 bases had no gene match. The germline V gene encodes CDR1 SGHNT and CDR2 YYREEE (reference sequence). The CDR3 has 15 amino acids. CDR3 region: CASSYGRPGGNIQYF. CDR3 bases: TGTGCCAGCAGCTACGGACGTCCGGGGGGAAACATTCAGTACTTC.

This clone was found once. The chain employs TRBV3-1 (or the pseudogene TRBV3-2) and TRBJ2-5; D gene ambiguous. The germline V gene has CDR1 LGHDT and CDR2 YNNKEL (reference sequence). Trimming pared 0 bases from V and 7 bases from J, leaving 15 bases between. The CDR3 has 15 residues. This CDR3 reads CASSQDRSATVTQYF. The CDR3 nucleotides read TGTGCCAGCAGCCAAGATCGGTCTGCCACGGTGACCCAGTACTTC.

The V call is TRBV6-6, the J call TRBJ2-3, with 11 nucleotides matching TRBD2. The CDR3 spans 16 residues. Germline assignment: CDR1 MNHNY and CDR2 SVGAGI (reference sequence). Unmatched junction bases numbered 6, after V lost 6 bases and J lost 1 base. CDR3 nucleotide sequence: TGTGCCAGCAGAGTAGCGGGGGGGCCCGGCACAGATACGCAGTATTTT. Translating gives CASRVAGGPGTDTQYF.

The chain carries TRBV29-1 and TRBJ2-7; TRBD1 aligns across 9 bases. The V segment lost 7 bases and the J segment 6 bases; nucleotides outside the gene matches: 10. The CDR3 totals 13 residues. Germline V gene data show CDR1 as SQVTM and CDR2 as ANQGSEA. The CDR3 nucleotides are TGCAGCGCGGGGGGACAGGGTTATGGCGAGCAGTACTTC. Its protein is CSAGGQGYGEQYF.

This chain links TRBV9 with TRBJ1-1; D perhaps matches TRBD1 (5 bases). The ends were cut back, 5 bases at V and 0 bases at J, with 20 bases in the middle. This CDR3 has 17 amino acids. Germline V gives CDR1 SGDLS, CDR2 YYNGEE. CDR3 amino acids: CASSGRVGEPMNTEAFF. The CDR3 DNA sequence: TGTGCCAGCAGTGGGAGGGTAGGGGAGCCCATGAACACTGAAGCTTTCTTT.

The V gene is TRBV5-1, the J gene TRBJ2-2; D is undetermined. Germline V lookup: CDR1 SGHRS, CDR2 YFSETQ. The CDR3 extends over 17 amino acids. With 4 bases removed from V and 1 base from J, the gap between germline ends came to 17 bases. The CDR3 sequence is CASSLGPMRLNTGELFF. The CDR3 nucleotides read TGCGCCAGCAGCCTGGGCCCCATGAGACTGAACACCGGGGAGCTGTTTTTT.

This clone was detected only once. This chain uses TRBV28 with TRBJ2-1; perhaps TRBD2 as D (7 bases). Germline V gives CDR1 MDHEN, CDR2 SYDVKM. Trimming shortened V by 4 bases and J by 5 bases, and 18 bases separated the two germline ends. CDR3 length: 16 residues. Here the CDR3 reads CASSSPGGRGHNEQFF. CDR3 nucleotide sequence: TGTGCCAGCAGTTCCCCCGGGGGGCGGGGGCACAATGAGCAGTTCTTC. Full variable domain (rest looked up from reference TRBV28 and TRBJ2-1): DVKVTQSSRYLVKRTGEKVFLECVQDMDHENMFWYRQDPGLGLRLIYFSYDVKMKEKGDIPEGYSVSREKKERFSLILESASTNQTSMYLCASSSPGGRGHNEQFFGPGTRLTVL.

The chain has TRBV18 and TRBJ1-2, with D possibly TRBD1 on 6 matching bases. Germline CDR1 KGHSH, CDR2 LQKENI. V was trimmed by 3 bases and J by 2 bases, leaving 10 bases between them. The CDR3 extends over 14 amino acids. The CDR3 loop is CASSPKDSNYGYTF. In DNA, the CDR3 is TGTGCCAGCTCACCTAAGGACAGCAACTATGGCTACACCTTC.

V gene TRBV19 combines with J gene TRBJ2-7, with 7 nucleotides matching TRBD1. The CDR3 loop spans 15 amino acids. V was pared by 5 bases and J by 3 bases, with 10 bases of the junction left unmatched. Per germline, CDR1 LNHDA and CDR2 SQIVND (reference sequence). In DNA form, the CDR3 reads TGTGCCAGTAGTTCCAAGGGGGCGCCCCTCTACGAGCAGTACTTC. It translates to CASSSKGAPLYEQYF.

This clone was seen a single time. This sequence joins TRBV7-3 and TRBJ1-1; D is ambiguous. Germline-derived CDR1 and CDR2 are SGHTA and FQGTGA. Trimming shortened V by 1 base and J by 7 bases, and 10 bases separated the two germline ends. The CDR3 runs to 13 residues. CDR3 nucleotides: TGTGCCAGCAGCTTAAAACCCGGTGGTGAAGCTTTCTTT. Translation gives CASSLKPGGEAFF.

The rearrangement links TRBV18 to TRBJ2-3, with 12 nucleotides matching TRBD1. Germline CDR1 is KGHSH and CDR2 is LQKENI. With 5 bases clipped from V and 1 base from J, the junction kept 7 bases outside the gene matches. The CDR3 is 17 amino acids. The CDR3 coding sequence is TGTGCCAGCTCAGCGGGGACAGGGGGCAGTGGCACAGATACGCAGTATTTT. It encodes CASSAGTGGSGTDTQYF.

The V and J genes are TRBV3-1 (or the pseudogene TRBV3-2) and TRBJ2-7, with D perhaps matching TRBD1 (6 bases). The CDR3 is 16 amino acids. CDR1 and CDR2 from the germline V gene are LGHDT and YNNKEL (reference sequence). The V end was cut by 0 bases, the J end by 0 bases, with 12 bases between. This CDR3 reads CASSQDAGVSSYEQYF. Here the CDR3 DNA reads TGTGCCAGCAGCCAAGATGCAGGGGTGTCCTCCTACGAGCAGTACTTC.

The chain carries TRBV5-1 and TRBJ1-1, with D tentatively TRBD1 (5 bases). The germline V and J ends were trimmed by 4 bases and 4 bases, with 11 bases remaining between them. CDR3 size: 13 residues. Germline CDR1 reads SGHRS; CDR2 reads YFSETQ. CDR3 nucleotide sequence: TGCGCCAGCAGCACGGAGCAGGGCACTGAAGCTTTCTTT. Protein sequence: CASSTEQGTEAFF.

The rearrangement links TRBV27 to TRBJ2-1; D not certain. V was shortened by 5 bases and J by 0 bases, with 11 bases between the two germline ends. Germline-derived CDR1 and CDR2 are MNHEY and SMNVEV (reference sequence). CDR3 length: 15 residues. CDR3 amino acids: CASSTERPSYNEQFF. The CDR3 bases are TGTGCCAGCAGTACAGAACGTCCCTCCTACAATGAGCAGTTCTTC.